The T cell receptor (beta chain) described here comes from a study of blood T cell repertoires in COVID-19 (TCRdb year 2020). Concerning the study at large: Collaborator samples came from the United States, Italy and Spain and covered acute and convalescent phases of COVID-19. The repertoires were released in a freely available public database meant as a resource for research on the immune response to SARS-CoV-2. Sample metadata almost always included a de-identified subject ID, COVID-19 status, age in years and sex. The dataset comprised deeply sampled blood TCRbeta repertoires from subjects exposed to, actively infected with, or recovered from COVID-19. Where HLA class I and class II types were available, the types were taken from metadata supplied by the sample provider, not from assay-based typing. Samples were obtained from the ongoing ImmuneRACE study (first 160 participants) and from some 1,300 subjects provided by 6 global collaborators. The prospective study material was composed of cDNA or gDNA derived from T cells, B-cell-depleted T cells, or PBMCs. Overall study outcomes, separate from this receptor: How much clinical and demographic metadata was included differed by source and by participant, and the metadata was provided uncurated.

A word on this clone: Its target antigen remains unknown. Base qualities are not at hand, and no much larger clone is one base apart.

For CDR1 and CDR2, the germline V gene lists SGHNT and YENEEA. A distance of 12 bases separates the germline ends of V and J, which lose 5 bases and 4 bases respectively. From its cysteine to its phenylalanine, the CDR3 spans 14 amino acids. Only CDR3 DNA is held: 42 bases, read in frame from base 1. The immunoSEQ Assay, a bias-controlled multiplex PCR, was used to amplify TCRbeta CDR3 regions from genomic DNA. Per the original workflow: Nucleated cell counts per sample were estimated from amplification of reference gene primers within the assay. To quantify the absolute abundance of each unique TCRbeta CDR3 rearrangement, sequence reads were collapsed and filtered. For each sample, productive Simpson clonality was calculated by taking the square root of Simpson's diversity index across productive rearrangements. This immuneACCESS table, as held by TCRdb, lists in-frame sequences with V and J called but not all clones. Of the missing ones, under half trace to an unresolved V gene in checked studies; the others have no known cause. The DNA was the basis for D and trimming; V, J and clone size are from that table. This sample is represented by 200,000 to 250,000 clones; 84% of them were singletons. The ten largest make up about a sixth of the sample.

Each collaborating institution followed its own protocols to collect whole blood in K2EDTA tubes. Collaborator samples were shipped for TCRbeta analysis as frozen whole blood, isolated PBMCs, or DNA extracted from either sample type. The sample taken for sequencing was peripheral blood. This sequence originates from a woman of 80 years or more with active or convalescent COVID-19. The rearranged segments are TRBV11-3 and TRBJ2-1; the best D guess is TRBD1, with 6 bases matching. The CDR3 amino acid sequence is: CASSTGTNYNEQFF. The nucleotide sequence reads as follows: TGTGCCAGCAGCACCGGGACAAATTACAATGAGCAGTTCTTC. Beyond the CDR3, the reference TRBV11-3 and TRBJ2-1 genes provide the residues; the full variable domain reads: EAGVVQSPRYKIIEKKQPVAFWCNPISGHNTLYWYLQNLGQGPELLIRYENEEAVDDSQLPKDRFSAERLKGVDSTLKIQPAELGDSAVYLCASSTGTNYNEQFFGPGTRLTVL.